The T cell receptor (beta chain) described here comes from a study of T-cell memory formation after mild COVID-19. Study-wide context: TCR clusters mostly belonged to single donors.

This clonotype turned up a few times. Its antigen is unknown. Germline V gene lookup returns CDR1 MRHNA and CDR2 SNTAGT. The J segment lost 5 bases and the V segment lost 4 bases, leaving 4 bases of the junction unmatched. The CDR3 is 14 amino acids. Broader study findings: Contracting clones from day 15 to 85 had balanced CD4/CD8; later expanders favoured CD4+. Contracting CD4+ clones sat mainly in CM and EM; CD8+ in EMRA.

From the 5' RACE reads, TCRdb called clonotypes with MiXCR, one entry per CDR3 protein. This table has approximately 430,000 distinct CDR3 sequences, around a quarter appearing once. The gene calls are TRBV6-4 and TRBJ2-3, with 9 bases that match TRBD2. This receptor was identified in an adult woman who had mild COVID-19 (a few samples of this study predate the infection). Cell type and time point are not known. Input material: PBMCs or a T cell subset sorted from them (not recorded which). This CDR3 reads CASSGVSGGDTQYF. CDR3 coding DNA: TGTGCCAGCAGTGGCGTTAGCGGGGGAGATACGCAGTATTTT.